These T cell receptor beta chains were read from a single sample in a study of blood T cell repertoires in COVID-19. The method was immunoSEQ multiplex PCR; TCRdb's version includes in-frame clones alone and lacks a portion of them. The sample shows roughly 250,000 clones, approximately 84% of them seen only once. The sequenced sample was peripheral blood. The receptors come from a man aged 45 to 65 with acute or convalescent COVID-19. The CDR3 runs from the conserved cysteine through the conserved F or W. Fields, in order: V gene, clone size, J gene, CDR3 protein. Clone sizes are given selectively: once, few, many, or a class where the clone is expanded.

TRBV6-2/TRBV6-3	.	TRBJ2-7	CASSYTRGSYEQYF
TRBV28	.	TRBJ1-5	CASSLPPGQISNQPQHF
TRBV7-8	few	TRBJ2-5	CASSLRDRGGETQYF
TRBV2	.	TRBJ2-2	CASWGGLPGGELFF
TRBV18	once	TRBJ2-1	CASSPPGLAGGYNEQFF
TRBV9	.	TRBJ2-3	CASSVGQGTDTQYF
TRBV11-3	many	TRBJ1-2	CASSQAGGVYGYTF
TRBV19	few	TRBJ1-5	CASSIGAYSNQPQHF
TRBV5-4	.	TRBJ2-7	CASSLGGTGSYEQYF
TRBV18	.	TRBJ1-1	CASSPPNRVITEAFF
TRBV7-9	.	TRBJ1-5	CASSLALEQPQHF
TRBV6-6	few	TRBJ1-6	CASSSGGGSYNSPLHF
TRBV19	.	TRBJ1-5	CASSRDGTGLNQPQHF
TRBV7-6	.	TRBJ2-7	CASSPPGLDYEQYF
TRBV28	.	TRBJ1-2	CASSLSWMGRDYGYTF
TRBV29-1	.	TRBJ2-5	CSVGGGQETQYF
TRBV30	.	TRBJ2-7	CAWRTGQGRHEQYF
TRBV5-1	.	TRBJ2-5	CASSPPGLAGGKETQYF
TRBV5-1	.	TRBJ2-1	CASSGGATGQGFNEQFF
TRBV5-1	.	TRBJ2-7	CASSLNRDTSYEQYF
TRBV24-1	once	TRBJ1-6	CATSDSSRAPLHF
TRBV3-1/TRBV3-2	.	TRBJ1-2	CASSHLGAQGQYGYTF
TRBV29-1	.	TRBJ2-3	CSVDAGGADTQYF
TRBV5-8	.	TRBJ2-6	CASSLAVRDRELSGANVLTF
TRBV18	.	TRBJ2-2	CASSPPRGSYTGELFF
TRBV28	.	TRBJ1-1	CASRSGGYPMNTEAFF
TRBV2	.	TRBJ1-1	CASNPTALEAFF
TRBV6-5	.	TRBJ1-4	CASGLYGTTNEKLFF
TRBV28	.	TRBJ1-4	CASSSPNRGLFF
TRBV5-1	.	TRBJ2-7	CARSWGLGGTGVYEQYF
TRBV6-2/TRBV6-3	.	TRBJ1-2	CASSPGQGPNYGYTF
TRBV27	.	TRBJ1-2	CASSFWDRGLGGYTF
TRBV11-2	.	TRBJ2-7	CASSGTGTGASYEQYF
TRBV28	.	TRBJ2-5	CASFPGQGLETQYF
TRBV6-2/TRBV6-3	.	TRBJ2-5	CASSWTSGQETQYF
TRBV7-8	.	TRBJ1-5	CASSLWADNQPQHF
TRBV20-1	.	TRBJ2-3	CSASRTVTDTQYF
TRBV19	.	TRBJ1-1	CASSGQGLNTEAFF
TRBV30	.	TRBJ2-7	CAWSVSYEQYF
TRBV5-3	once	TRBJ2-1	CARSWGKGGTSVYNEQFF
TRBV28	.	TRBJ2-1	CASSHDRASYNEQFF
TRBV6-5	.	TRBJ2-7	CASSYSGSYEQYF
TRBV29-1	.	TRBJ1-1	CSGITGTEAFF
TRBV14	.	TRBJ1-4	CASSQEHRPNEKLFF
TRBV11-3	.	TRBJ2-3	CASSHQGARTDTQYF
TRBV6-5	.	TRBJ2-3	CASSPTGGRADTQYF
TRBV4-1	.	TRBJ2-1	CASSQDRRELYNEQFF
TRBV13	.	TRBJ1-3	CASRLRDRGRGNTIYF
TRBV4-1	.	TRBJ2-7	CASSPYSTGDEQYF
TRBV28	.	TRBJ1-5	CASSSLGQGDQPQHF
TRBV25-1	few	TRBJ2-7	CASSESGYSSYEQYF